These T cell receptor beta chains were read from a single sample in a study of T-cell reconstitution after alpha-beta-depleted transplantation in children. TCRdb ran MiXCR on the PCR reads and lists one entry per CDR3 protein. Of 580,000 or so distinct CDR3 sequences listed, under 25% were seen once; the top ten hold 13% to 15%. Material: PBMCs, mostly from graft donor cells, obtained 360 days after TCRalphabeta/CD19-depleted stem cell transplant. All receptors derive from a boy under two years old who had a stem cell transplant for acute myeloid leukemia, so the T cells may come from the graft donor. Both conserved end residues are part of each CDR3. The D gene is left open where the match is weak. Clone size is stated in some rows and not others, as once, few, many or a class when expanded.

size: once; D: NA; V: TRBV9; J: TRBJ2-1; CDR3: CASSGPSYEQFF; DNA: TGTGCCAGCAGCGGCCCCAGCTATGAGCAGTTCTTC
size: NA; D: NA; V: TRBV7-7; J: TRBJ2-2; CDR3: CASSSSPTSNTGELFF; DNA: TGTGCCAGCAGCTCCTCGCCGACCTCAAACACCGGGGAGCTGTTTTTT
size: NA; D: NA; V: TRBV12-3/TRBV12-4; J: TRBJ2-2; CDR3: CATRAPSPTGELFF; DNA: TGTGCCACCAGAGCTCCCTCCCCCACCGGGGAGCTGTTTTTT
size: few; D: NA; V: TRBV29-1; J: TRBJ2-3; CDR3: CSVEDGVGGHTDTQYF; DNA: TGCAGCGTTGAAGATGGGGTGGGGGGCCACACAGATACGCAGTATTTT
size: many; D: NA; V: TRBV7-8; J: TRBJ1-6; CDR3: CASSLATGSSYNSPLHF; DNA: TGTGCCAGCAGCCTAGCCACAGGGAGCTCCTATAATTCACCCCTCCACTTT
size: many; D: TRBD2; V: TRBV27; J: TRBJ2-1; CDR3: CASSAGGPINEQFF; DNA: TGTGCCAGCAGTGCGGGGGGGCCGATCAATGAGCAGTTCTTC
size: NA; D: NA; V: TRBV20-1; J: TRBJ1-1; CDR3: CSASFPGNTEAFF; DNA: TGCAGTGCTAGCTTTCCGGGGAACACTGAAGCTTTCTTT
size: many; D: TRBD2; V: TRBV29-1; J: TRBJ2-1; CDR3: CSVVVLAGGSYNEQFF; DNA: TGCAGCGTTGTTGTCTTGGCGGGGGGCTCCTACAATGAGCAGTTCTTC
size: few; D: NA; V: TRBV5-6; J: TRBJ2-1; CDR3: CASSFPSNNEQFF; DNA: TGTGCCAGCAGCTTCCCTTCGAACAATGAGCAGTTCTTC
size: many; D: NA; V: TRBV12-3/TRBV12-4; J: TRBJ1-5; CDR3: CASSVVGPQHF; DNA: TGTGCCAGCAGTGTCGTGGGACCCCAGCATTTT
size: few; D: NA; V: TRBV15; J: TRBJ2-5; CDR3: CATSPRQIQETQYF; DNA: TGTGCCACCAGCCCCCGACAGATACAAGAGACCCAGTACTTC
size: NA; D: NA; V: TRBV7-2; J: TRBJ2-7; CDR3: CASSLAGIDYEQYF; DNA: TGTGCCAGCAGCTTAGCAGGGATCGACTACGAGCAGTACTTC
size: NA; D: NA; V: TRBV6-5; J: TRBJ1-1; CDR3: CASSSNIGPFEAFF; DNA: TGTGCCAGCAGTTCCAATATAGGGCCGTTTGAAGCTTTCTTT
size: few; D: NA; V: TRBV27; J: TRBJ1-6; CDR3: CASSQQGGYNSPLHF; DNA: TGTGCCAGCAGTCAACAGGGTGGATATAATTCACCCCTCCACTTT
size: NA; D: TRBD1; V: TRBV6-5; J: TRBJ1-1; CDR3: CASSYRGQGTEAFF; DNA: TGTGCCAGCAGCTACAGGGGGCAGGGCACTGAAGCTTTCTTT
size: once; D: NA; V: TRBV28; J: TRBJ2-7; CDR3: CASSLRPREQYF; DNA: TGTGCCAGCAGTTTACGGCCGCGCGAGCAGTACTTC